This T cell receptor beta chain was identified in a study of T-cell reconstitution after alpha-beta-depleted transplantation in children. Study observations and caveats: Expanded graft clones numbering several hundred reportedly gave rise to alpha-beta T cells about two months after transplant. Fresh T-cell production supplied most of the T-cell counts and diversity seen one year after transplant. Recipient T cells and thymic progenitors that survived gave rise to the high TCRbeta diversity observed at day 60 in some patients.

The authors prepared the TCRbeta library with unique molecular identifiers. TCRdb passed the PCR reads through MiXCR, listing each CDR3 protein once. In the table there are approximately 980,000 distinct CDR3 sequences, 25% to 35% of which are singletons. In the case of this clonotype: Its antigen is as yet unknown.

The CDR3 loop spans 13 amino acids. CDR1 and CDR2 from the germline V gene are SGHKS and YYEKEE (reference sequence). Deletions cut 0 bases from V and 9 bases from J, with 11 bases between. The sample here was PBMCs, mostly from graft donor cells, taken 360 days after TCRalphabeta/CD19-depleted stem cell transplant. This sequence joins TRBV5-5 and TRBJ2-3, with a possible D match to TRBD2 (6 bases). This TCR came from a boy younger than two who had a stem cell transplant for SCID, so the T cells may come from the graft donor. CDR3 in amino acids: CASSLVGGNTQYF. The CDR3 DNA reads as TGTGCCAGCAGCTTGGTGGGGGGTAACACGCAGTATTTT.